The present entry profiles one T cell receptor (beta chain) with its context. This entry is derived from a study of blood T cell repertoires in COVID-19. TCRdb's copy holds only in-frame clones and misses some; the assay was immunoSEQ multiplex PCR. The sample holds approximately 140,000 clones; approximately 84% are singletons and the top ten take about 18%. V lost 4 bases to trimming and J lost 0 bases, with 16 bases between them. From germline, CDR1 is SNHLY and CDR2 FYNNEI. The CDR3 is 16 residues long. This TCR was sampled from an elderly woman with acute or convalescent COVID-19. The source material was peripheral blood. The chain couples TRBV2 to TRBJ2-7; the D gene is possibly TRBD1 (6 bases). DNA for the CDR3: TGTGCCAGCAGTGGTCTCAGGGGCCGTAGCTCCTACGAGCAGTACTTC. It specifies CASSGLRGRSSYEQYF.